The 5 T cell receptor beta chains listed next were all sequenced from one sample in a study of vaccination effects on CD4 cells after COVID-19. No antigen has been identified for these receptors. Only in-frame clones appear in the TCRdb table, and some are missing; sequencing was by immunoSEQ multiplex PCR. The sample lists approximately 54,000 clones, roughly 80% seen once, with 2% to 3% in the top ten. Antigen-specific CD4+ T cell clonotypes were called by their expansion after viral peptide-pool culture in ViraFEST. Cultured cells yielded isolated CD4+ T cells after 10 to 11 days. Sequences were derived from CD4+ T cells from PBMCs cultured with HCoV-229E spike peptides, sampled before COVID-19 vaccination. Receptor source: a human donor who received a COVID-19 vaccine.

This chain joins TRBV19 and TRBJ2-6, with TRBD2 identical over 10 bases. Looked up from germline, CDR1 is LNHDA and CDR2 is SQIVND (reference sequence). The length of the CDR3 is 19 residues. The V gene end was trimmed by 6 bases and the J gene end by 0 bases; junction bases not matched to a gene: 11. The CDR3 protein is CASSLKLAGPSSGANVLTF. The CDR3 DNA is TGTGCCAGTAGCCTAAAACTAGCGGGGCCAAGCTCTGGGGCCAACGTCCTGACTTTC.

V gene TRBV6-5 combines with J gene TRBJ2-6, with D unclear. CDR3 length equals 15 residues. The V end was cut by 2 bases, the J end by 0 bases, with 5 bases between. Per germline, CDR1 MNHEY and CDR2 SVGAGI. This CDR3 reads CASSYPASGANVLTF. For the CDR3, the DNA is TGTGCCAGCAGTTACCCGGCCTCTGGGGCCAACGTCCTGACTTTC.

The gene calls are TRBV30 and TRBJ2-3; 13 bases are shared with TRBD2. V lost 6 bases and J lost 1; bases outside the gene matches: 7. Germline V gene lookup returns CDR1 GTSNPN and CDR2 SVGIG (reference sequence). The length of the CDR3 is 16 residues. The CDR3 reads CACSRTSGGRTDTQYF. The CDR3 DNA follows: TGTGCCTGCAGCCGGACTAGCGGGGGACGCACAGATACGCAGTATTTT.

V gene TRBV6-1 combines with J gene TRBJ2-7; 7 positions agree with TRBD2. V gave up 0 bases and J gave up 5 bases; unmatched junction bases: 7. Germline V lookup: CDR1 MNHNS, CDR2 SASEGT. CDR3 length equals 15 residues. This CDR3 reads CASSEAPRGVNEQYV. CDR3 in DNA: TGTGCCAGCAGTGAAGCGCCCCGGGGGGTGAACGAGCAGTACGTC.

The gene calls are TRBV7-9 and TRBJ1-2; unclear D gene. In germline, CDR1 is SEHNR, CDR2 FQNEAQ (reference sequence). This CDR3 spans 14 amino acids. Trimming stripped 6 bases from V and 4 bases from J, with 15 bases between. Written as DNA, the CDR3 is TGTGCCAGCAGAACCGGTCAGATCCTCTATGGCTACACCTTC. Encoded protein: CASRTGQILYGYTF. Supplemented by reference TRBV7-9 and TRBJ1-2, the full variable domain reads DTGVSQNPRHKITKRGQNVTFRCDPISEHNRLYWYRQTLGQGPEFLTYFQNEAQLEKSRLLSDRFSAERPKGSFSTLEIQRTEQGDSAMYLCASRTGQILYGYTFGSGTRLTVV.